This T cell receptor (beta chain) was identified in a study of CD8+CD57+ T cells in acquired aplastic anemia. Study at large: Quantities of DNA derived from sorted CD4+ and CD8+ cells averaged roughly 3.4 ug. On average, healthy donors gave some 9.8 million reads for CD4+ cells.

General study points: Patients and controls had in common 25 to 30 CD8+ CDR3 sequences. Significance was not reached for CD8+ Simpson's diversity between patients and controls.

Genomic DNA served as template for TCR beta VDJ and CDR3 profiling. TCRdb passed the reads through MiXCR, listing each CDR3 protein once. The sample lists more than 100,000 distinct CDR3 sequences; roughly 50% were seen once. A note on this clonotype: What it recognizes is unknown.

The CDR3 spans 14 residues. The junction had 2 bases not matched to a gene; V was cut back by 2 bases and J by 6 bases. CDR1 is GTSNPN, CDR2 SVGIG, per germline (reference sequence). The V call is TRBV30, the J call TRBJ2-3; 13 bases map to TRBD2. The clonotype originates from a human donor in good health, serving as a control. The sequenced material came from sorted CD4+, CD8+, or CD8+CD57+ T cells (not recorded which) from PBMCs. The CDR3 nucleotides read TGTGCCTGGAGTCTGACTAGCGGGGGGGATACGCAGTATTTT. Translated: CAWSLTSGGDTQYF.